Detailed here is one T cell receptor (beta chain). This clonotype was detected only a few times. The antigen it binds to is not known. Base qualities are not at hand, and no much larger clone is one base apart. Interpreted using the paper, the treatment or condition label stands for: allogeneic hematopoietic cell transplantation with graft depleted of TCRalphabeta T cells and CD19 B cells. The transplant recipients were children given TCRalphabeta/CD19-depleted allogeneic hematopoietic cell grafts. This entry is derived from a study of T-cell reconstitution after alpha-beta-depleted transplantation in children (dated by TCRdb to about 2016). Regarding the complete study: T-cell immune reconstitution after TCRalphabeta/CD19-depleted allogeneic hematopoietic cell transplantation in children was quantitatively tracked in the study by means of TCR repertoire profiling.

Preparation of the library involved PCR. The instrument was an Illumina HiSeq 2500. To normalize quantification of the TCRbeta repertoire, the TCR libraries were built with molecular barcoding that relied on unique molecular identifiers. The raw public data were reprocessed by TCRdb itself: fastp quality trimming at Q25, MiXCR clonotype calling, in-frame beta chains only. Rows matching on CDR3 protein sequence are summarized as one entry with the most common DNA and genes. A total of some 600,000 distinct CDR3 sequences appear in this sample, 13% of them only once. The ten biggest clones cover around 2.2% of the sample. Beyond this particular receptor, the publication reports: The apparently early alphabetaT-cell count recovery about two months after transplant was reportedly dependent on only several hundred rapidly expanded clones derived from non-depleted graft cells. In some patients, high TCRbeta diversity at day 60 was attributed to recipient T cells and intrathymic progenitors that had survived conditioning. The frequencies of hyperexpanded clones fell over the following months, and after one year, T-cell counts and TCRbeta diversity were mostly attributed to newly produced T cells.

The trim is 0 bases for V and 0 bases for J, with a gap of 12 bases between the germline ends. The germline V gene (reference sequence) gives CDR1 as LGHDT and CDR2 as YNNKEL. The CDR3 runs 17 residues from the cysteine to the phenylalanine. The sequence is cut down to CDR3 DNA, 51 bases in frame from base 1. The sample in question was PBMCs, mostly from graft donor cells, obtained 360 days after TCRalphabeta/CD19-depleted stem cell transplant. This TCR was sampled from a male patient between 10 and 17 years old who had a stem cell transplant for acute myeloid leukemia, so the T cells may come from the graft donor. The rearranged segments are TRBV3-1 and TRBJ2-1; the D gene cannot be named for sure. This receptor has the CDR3 CASSQDGGSRSYNEQFF. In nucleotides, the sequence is TGTGCCAGCAGCCAAGATGGTGGCTCCCGCTCCTACAATGAGCAGTTCTTC.